A single sample is the source of the 32 T cell receptor beta chains below, sequenced in a study of CD8+CD57+ T cells in acquired aplastic anemia. The patients chosen for sequencing had shown expansion of CD8+CD57+ cells (detected by flow cytometry). Researchers used genomic DNA as the template to profile TCR beta VDJ and CDR3. Each CDR3 protein gets one entry after TCRdb re-called the reads with MiXCR. The table records 150,000 to 200,000 distinct CDR3 sequences, approximately 52% of them present only once. Sequencing was performed on sorted CD4+, CD8+, or CD8+CD57+ T cells (not recorded which) from PBMCs. The receptor source for this set is a human donor with aplastic anemia.

The chain joins TRBV7-9 to TRBJ2-3, with D possibly TRBD2 on 5 matching bases. V shed 8 bases and J shed 4 bases, with 16 bases lying between them. The germline CDR1 and CDR2 sequences are SEHNR and FQNEAQ (reference sequence). The CDR3 runs 14 residues. CDR3 sequence reads: CASGLGVLADTQYF. Here the CDR3 DNA reads TGTGCCAGCGGCCTCGGGGTCCTGGCAGATACGCAGTATTTT.

CDR3 coding DNA: TGTGCCAGCAGGGATTCGGGGCTGAGGGCTGAAGCTTTCTTT. Translation gives CASRDSGLRAEAFF. This rearrangement joins TRBV28 to TRBJ1-1; D perhaps matches TRBD1 (5 bases). Germline assignment: CDR1 MDHEN and CDR2 SYDVKM. The length of the CDR3 is 14 residues. Trimming took 6 bases from V and 6 from J, leaving 17 bases between them.

The rearrangement links TRBV5-1 to TRBJ1-2, with 7 bases fitting TRBD1. The CDR3 has 15 residues. Germline lookup yields CDR1 SGHRS and CDR2 YFSETQ. V lost 0 bases and J lost 7; bases outside the gene matches: 9. The CDR3 DNA reads TGCGCCAGCAGCTTGGTGGTCACAGGGGCTGCTGGCTACACCTTC. It yields the protein CASSLVVTGAAGYTF. Using reference TRBV5-1 and TRBJ1-2 for the parts outside the CDR3, the full variable domain is KAGVTQTPRYLIKTRGQQVTLSCSPISGHRSVSWYQQTPGQGLQFLFEYFSETQRNKGNFPGRFSGRQFSNSRSEMNVSTLELGDSALYLCASSLVVTGAAGYTFGSGTRLTVV.

The chain links TRBV7-8 to TRBJ1-5; 8 bases agree with TRBD1. CDR1 is SGHVS and CDR2 is FQNEAQ in the germline V gene. This CDR3 comprises 13 residues. After removal of 5 bases from V and 9 bases from J, the junction contained 6 bases not matched to a gene. CDR3 DNA: TGTGCCAGCAGCCAGGACAGGGACGGGCCCCAGCATTTT. This gives the protein CASSQDRDGPQHF.

The sample holds a few counts of this clonotype. The CDR3 DNA reads TGTGCCAGCAGTAGGCTACCGGGGAACACTGAAGCTTTCTTT. As protein: CASSRLPGNTEAFF. This chain joins TRBV28 and TRBJ1-1; D gene uncertain. The V end lost 5 bases, the J end lost 1 base, and 11 bases lay between the germline ends. The germline V gene has CDR1 MDHEN and CDR2 SYDVKM. The CDR3 is made up of 14 amino acids.

This clonotype was picked up many times. The CDR3 DNA is TGTGCCAGCAGCGTAGGAGGAAACAGGGAGACCCAGTACTTC. Translation: CASSVGGNRETQYF. V gene TRBV9 combines with J gene TRBJ2-5; D might be TRBD1 (5 bases). Per germline, CDR1 SGDLS and CDR2 YYNGEE. Trimming shortened V by 0 bases and J by 5 bases, and 11 bases separated the two germline ends. This CDR3 comprises 14 residues.

J is TRBJ1-2 and V is TRBV7-3, with 8 bases aligning to TRBD1. The ends lost 4 bases at V and 5 bases at J; junction bases unmatched: 3. In germline, CDR1 is SGHTA, CDR2 FQGTGA. This CDR3 is 13 amino acids long. The CDR3 DNA sequence: TGTGCCAGCAGCTCTCGACAGGGGTATGGCTACACCTTC. Translation: CASSSRQGYGYTF.

The chain is built from TRBV24-1 and TRBJ1-5; TRBD1 is a possible D gene (6 bases). This CDR3 comprises 14 residues. Germline CDR1 KGHDR, CDR2 SFDVKD. The CDR3: CSTSAAGGNQPQHF. CDR3 coding DNA: TGTTCTACCAGTGCGGCAGGGGGCAATCAGCCCCAGCATTTT.

At least ten counts were recorded for this clonotype. The chain carries TRBV5-1 and TRBJ2-1, with 8 bases that match TRBD1. J gave up 8 bases and V 2 bases, and 6 bases lay outside the gene matches. Germline V gene lookup returns CDR1 SGHRS and CDR2 YFSETQ. The CDR3 contains 14 residues. The CDR3 reads CASSFGDRRDEQFF. The CDR3 DNA reads as TGCGCCAGCAGCTTCGGGGACAGGAGGGATGAGCAGTTCTTC. Combining the CDR3 with reference TRBV5-1 and TRBJ2-1 gives the whole variable domain KAGVTQTPRYLIKTRGQQVTLSCSPISGHRSVSWYQQTPGQGLQFLFEYFSETQRNKGNFPGRFSGRQFSNSRSEMNVSTLELGDSALYLCASSFGDRRDEQFFGPGTRLTVL.

This chain links TRBV5-4 with TRBJ2-7, with D possibly TRBD1 on 7 matching bases. Germline V gene data show CDR1 as SGHNT and CDR2 as YYREEE (reference sequence). CDR3 size: 14 residues. Trimming removed 4 bases from V and 7 bases from J, with 18 bases in between. This CDR3 is CASSPGDREDEQYF. The CDR3, as DNA: TGTGCCAGCAGCCCGGGTGACAGGGAGGATGAGCAGTACTTC. The entire variable domain, with the rest obtained from reference TRBV5-4 and TRBJ2-7, is as follows: ETGVTQSPTHLIKTRGQQVTLRCSSQSGHNTVSWYQQALGQGPQFIFQYYREEENGRGNFPPRFSGLQFPNYSSELNVNALELDDSALYLCASSPGDREDEQYFGPGTRLTVT.

This chain connects TRBV7-8 to TRBJ1-6, with D unresolved. The length of the CDR3 is 13 residues. Germline V gene sequence: CDR1 SGHVS, CDR2 FQNEAQ. The V gene lost 6 bases and the J gene lost 0 bases, with 3 bases spanning the gap. CDR3 loop: CASRGSYNSPLHF. CDR3 bases: TGTGCCAGCAGGGGCTCCTATAATTCACCCCTCCACTTT.

This clonotype was seen ten or more times. The chain couples TRBV20-1 to TRBJ2-7, with D perhaps matching TRBD2 (6 bases). The CDR3 totals 12 residues. V was cut by 3 bases and J by 4 bases, with 10 bases left in between. Looked up from germline, CDR1 is DFQATT and CDR2 is SNEGSKA (reference sequence). The CDR3 DNA is TGCAGTGCTAGTAGCGGACCTTACGAGCAGTACTTC. This codes for CSASSGPYEQYF.

The chain combines TRBV10-3 with TRBJ1-2, with D maybe TRBD1 (5 bases). The CDR3 is 17 amino acids. V was clipped by 7 bases and J by 1 base, with 22 bases between them. Germline V CDR1 and CDR2: ENHRY, SYGVKD. In nucleotides, the CDR3 is TGTGCCATCACAGACCGGGCTGGGACCGCCGATAACTATGGCTACACCTTC. The encoded protein is CAITDRAGTADNYGYTF.

This clonotype appeared many times. This sequence joins TRBV5-1 and TRBJ1-2; 10 nucleotides align to TRBD1. Unmatched junction bases numbered 9, after V lost 4 bases and J lost 3 bases. This CDR3 has 16 amino acids. CDR1 and CDR2 from the germline V gene are SGHRS and YFSETQ. The CDR3 DNA sequence: TGCGCCAGCAGCCCGGTGACAGGGGGCAAGGACTATGGCTACACCTTC. Amino acid sequence: CASSPVTGGKDYGYTF.

This clonotype was detected once. V and J are TRBV11-1 and TRBJ2-5; 11 positions agree with TRBD2. CDR1 is SGHAT, CDR2 FQDESV, per germline (reference sequence). The junction had 12 bases not matched to a gene; V was cut back by 3 bases and J by 3 bases. The CDR3 covers 18 residues. CDR3 loop: CASSFAQSGTSGKETQYF. In DNA, the CDR3 is TGTGCCAGCAGCTTCGCTCAATCCGGGACTAGCGGAAAAGAGACCCAGTACTTC. Together with reference TRBV11-1 and TRBJ2-5, the CDR3 gives the full variable domain: EAEVAQSPRYKITEKSQAVAFWCDPISGHATLYWYRQILGQGPELLVQFQDESVVDDSQLPKDRFSAERLKGVDSTLKIQPAELGDSAMYLCASSFAQSGTSGKETQYFGPGTRLLVL.

This clonotype was counted a few times. V is TRBV5-4 and J is TRBJ2-1; possible D gene TRBD2, 7 bases. Germline-derived CDR1 and CDR2 are SGHNT and YYREEE (reference sequence). V gave up 2 bases and J gave up 8 bases, with 20 bases separating them. This CDR3 contains 16 residues. CDR3 loop: CASSLLIGGETDEQFF. As DNA, the CDR3 is TGTGCCAGCAGCTTATTAATAGGGGGGGAGACCGATGAGCAGTTCTTC.

This clonotype was seen many times. The DNA of the CDR3 is TGTGCCAGCAGCTTATTAGCCGCGGGGACCTACGAGCAGTACTTC. Translating it yields CASSLLAAGTYEQYF. The chain is built from TRBV11-2 and TRBJ2-7; possible D gene TRBD2, 6 bases. The CDR3 extends over 15 amino acids. Trimming took 2 bases from V and 2 from J, leaving 13 bases between them. Per the germline V gene, CDR1 is SGHAT and CDR2 is FQNNGV.

The genes are TRBV24-1 and TRBJ2-3; 7 bases are a match to TRBD2. This CDR3 comprises 15 residues. In germline, CDR1 is KGHDR, CDR2 SFDVKD. J lost 5 bases, V lost 3 bases, and 7 bases had no gene match. The CDR3 protein is CATSDPGGGRDTQYF. CDR3 coding DNA: TGTGCCACCAGTGATCCGGGAGGAGGGCGAGATACGCAGTATTTT.

This clonotype was found a few times. This chain joins TRBV29-1 and TRBJ2-3; 8 nucleotides align to TRBD2. Germline V lookup: CDR1 SQVTM, CDR2 ANQGSEA. The CDR3 covers 14 residues. Trimming took 8 bases from V and 3 from J; bases not matched to a gene: 10. The CDR3 DNA reads TGCAGCTTAGATCGGGCTAGCGGGACAGATACGCAGTATTTT. It codes for CSLDRASGTDTQYF.

The V call is TRBV5-4, the J call TRBJ1-4, with 7 bases lining up with TRBD1. The CDR3 extends over 14 amino acids. CDR1 is SGHNT and CDR2 is YYREEE in the germline V gene (reference sequence). V was pared by 3 bases and J by 8 bases, with 7 bases of the junction left unmatched. CDR3 residues: CASSYEGAREKLFF. In DNA form, the CDR3 reads TGTGCCAGCAGCTATGAGGGGGCCAGAGAAAAACTGTTTTTT.

This clonotype came up many times. V is TRBV20-1 and J is TRBJ1-4; D gene unclear. Per the germline V gene, CDR1 is DFQATT and CDR2 is SNEGSKA (reference sequence). This CDR3 spans 12 amino acids. V lost 1 base and J lost 8, with 8 bases in between. CDR3 loop: CSARGPGEKLFF. DNA of the CDR3: TGCAGTGCTAGAGGGCCGGGGGAAAAACTGTTTTTT.

This clonotype was detected ten times or more. The chain carries TRBV2 and TRBJ2-7; 8 bases are shared with TRBD1. Germline V gene data show CDR1 as SNHLY and CDR2 as FYNNEI. This CDR3 has 14 amino acids. The ends lost 7 bases at V and 1 base at J; junction bases unmatched: 6. CDR3: CASKTGDGSYEQYF. The CDR3 DNA is TGTGCCAGCAAGACAGGGGACGGGTCCTACGAGCAGTACTTC.

This clonotype was found many times. The chain joins TRBV6-1 to TRBJ2-1; perhaps TRBD1 as D (6 bases). The CDR3 has 15 amino acids. The germline V gene encodes CDR1 MNHNS and CDR2 SASEGT. The V end was cut by 6 bases, the J end by 0 bases, with 12 bases between. In nucleotides, the CDR3 is TGTGCCAGCAGGGAGCAGGGGTTCTCCTACAATGAGCAGTTCTTC. Amino acids: CASREQGFSYNEQFF.

With respect to this clonotype: A much larger clonotype is one base distant, so this may be a read error. The chain has TRBV5-5 and TRBJ1-5; D unclear. The germline CDR1 and CDR2 sequences are SGHKS and YYEKEE (reference sequence). The CDR3 totals 14 residues. Trimming left V 6 bases short and J 2 bases short, with 12 bases between. The CDR3 sequence: CASIFIGGNQPQHF. The CDR3 nucleotides are TGTGCCAGCATCTTCATTGGGGGCAATCAGCCCCAGCATTTT.

This chain uses TRBV15 with TRBJ2-2; TRBD2 is a possible D gene (5 bases). CDR3 length: 13 residues. Trimming shortened V by 7 bases and J by 16 bases, and 22 bases separated the two germline ends. The germline V gene has CDR1 LNHNV and CDR2 YYDKDF (reference sequence). CDR3 sequence (DNA): TGTGCCACCACCCCCCAACGGGCCGGGAAGCCGTTTTTT. Translating gives CATTPQRAGKPFF.

This clonotype was recorded many times. This chain connects TRBV19 to TRBJ1-5; 8 nucleotides match TRBD1. V shed 5 bases, J shed 3 bases, and the junction held 9 bases outside the gene matches. This CDR3 has 16 amino acids. Germline V gene sequence: CDR1 LNHDA, CDR2 SQIVND (reference sequence). CDR3 coding DNA: TGTGCCAGTAGTGCCAGTGACAGGGGCTTCAATCAGCCCCAGCATTTT. Protein: CASSASDRGFNQPQHF.

This clonotype was picked up many times. The gene calls are TRBV7-3 and TRBJ1-5; D ambiguous. Trimming took off 4 bases at V and 3 bases at J, with 10 bases between the two ends. Germline CDR1 SGHTA, CDR2 FQGTGA. This CDR3 is built from 14 residues. The CDR3 sequence is CASSSGGLNQPQHF. CDR3 sequence (DNA): TGTGCCAGCAGCTCGGGTGGGCTCAATCAGCCCCAGCATTTT.

This clonotype was counted at least ten times. The chain carries TRBV2 and TRBJ2-3; 9 bases align to TRBD1. The CDR3 is 16 amino acids. Germline V gene lookup returns CDR1 SNHLY and CDR2 FYNNEI. V shed 7 bases, J shed 1 base, and the junction held 9 bases outside the gene matches. Written as DNA, the CDR3 is TGTGCCAGCAAGAAGGACAGGGGAGGGGGCACAGATACGCAGTATTTT. Translating it yields CASKKDRGGGTDTQYF.

This clonotype was seen at least ten times. V gene TRBV6-1 combines with J gene TRBJ1-4; 8 bases agree with TRBD1. The V gene's germline CDR1 is MNHNS and CDR2 SASEGT. CDR3 size: 14 residues. V gave up 5 bases and J gave up 6 bases; unmatched junction bases: 5. The CDR3 DNA follows: TGTGCCAGCAGTACACAGGGGGGAGATGAAAAACTGTTTTTT. Protein product: CASSTQGGDEKLFF.

This clonotype appeared once. A much larger clone is a single base away; this may be a read error. The chain joins TRBV5-1 to TRBJ1-1; 7 bases align to TRBD1. CDR1 is SGHRS, CDR2 YFSETQ, per germline. CDR3 length: 13 residues. With 3 bases clipped from V and 6 bases from J, the junction kept 5 bases outside the gene matches. The CDR3 region has the DNA TGCGCCAGCAGCTCGGACAGGTCCGCTGAAGCTTTCTTT. This codes for CASSSDRSAEAFF.

In this sample, this clonotype turned up many times. The chain joins TRBV10-3 to TRBJ2-2; the match to TRBD2 covers 8 bases. From germline, CDR1 is ENHRY and CDR2 SYGVKD. V was clipped by 2 bases and J by 0 bases; unmatched bases: 5. The CDR3 runs 17 residues. The CDR3 bases are TGTGCCATCAGTGAGATCCTAGCGGGCGCGAACACCGGGGAGCTGTTTTTT. Translated: CAISEILAGANTGELFF.

This clonotype has ten or more counts. The chain couples TRBV20-1 to TRBJ1-4, with D possibly TRBD1 on 6 matching bases. CDR3 length equals 13 residues. The germline V gene encodes CDR1 DFQATT and CDR2 SNEGSKA (reference sequence). Trimming pared 2 bases from V and 7 bases from J, leaving 11 bases between. For the CDR3, the DNA is TGCAGTGCTAGAATCAGGGGCGGTGAAAAACTGTTTTTT. As protein: CSARIRGGEKLFF.